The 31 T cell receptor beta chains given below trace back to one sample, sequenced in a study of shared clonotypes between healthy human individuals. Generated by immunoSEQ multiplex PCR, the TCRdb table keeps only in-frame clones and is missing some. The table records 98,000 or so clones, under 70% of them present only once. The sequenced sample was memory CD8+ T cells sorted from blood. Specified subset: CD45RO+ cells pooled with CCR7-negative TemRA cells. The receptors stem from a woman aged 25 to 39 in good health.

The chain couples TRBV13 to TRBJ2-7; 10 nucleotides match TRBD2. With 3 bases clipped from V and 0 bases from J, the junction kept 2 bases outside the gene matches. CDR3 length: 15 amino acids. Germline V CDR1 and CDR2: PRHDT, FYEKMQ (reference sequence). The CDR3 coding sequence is TGTGCCAGCAGCTTCCGGACTAGCGGCTCCTACGAGCAGTACTTC. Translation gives CASSFRTSGSYEQYF. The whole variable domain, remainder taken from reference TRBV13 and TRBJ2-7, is AAGVIQSPRHLIKEKRETATLKCYPIPRHDTVYWYQQGPGQDPQFLISFYEKMQSDKGSIPDRFSAQQFSDYHSELNMSSLELGDSALYFCASSFRTSGSYEQYFGPGTRLTVT.

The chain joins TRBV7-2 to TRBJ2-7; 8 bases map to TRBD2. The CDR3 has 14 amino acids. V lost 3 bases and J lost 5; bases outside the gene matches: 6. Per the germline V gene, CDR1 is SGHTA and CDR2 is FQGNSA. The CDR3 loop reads CASSFSGIVDEQYF. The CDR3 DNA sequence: TGTGCCAGCAGCTTTAGCGGGATCGTCGACGAGCAGTACTTC.

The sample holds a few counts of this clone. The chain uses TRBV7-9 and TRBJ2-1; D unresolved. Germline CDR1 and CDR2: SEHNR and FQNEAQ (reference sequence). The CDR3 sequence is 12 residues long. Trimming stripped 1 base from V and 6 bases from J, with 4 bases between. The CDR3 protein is CASSLEVNEQFF. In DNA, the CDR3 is TGTGCCAGCAGCTTAGAGGTCAATGAGCAGTTCTTC.

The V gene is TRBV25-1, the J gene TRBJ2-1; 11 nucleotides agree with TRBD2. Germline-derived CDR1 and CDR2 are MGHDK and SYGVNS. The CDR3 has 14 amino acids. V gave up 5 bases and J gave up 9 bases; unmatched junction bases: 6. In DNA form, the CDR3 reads TGTGCCAGCAGTCTAGCGGGAGGCAAGGCTGAGCAGTTCTTC. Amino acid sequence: CASSLAGGKAEQFF.

CDR3 sequence reads: CASSLYGTSASYEQYF. In DNA form, the CDR3 reads TGTGCCAGCAGTTTATATGGGACTAGCGCCTCCTACGAGCAGTACTTC. The chain couples TRBV27 to TRBJ2-7, with TRBD2 matching 10 bases. V was pared by 1 base and J by 0 bases, with 3 bases of the junction left unmatched. Per germline, CDR1 MNHEY and CDR2 SMNVEV (reference sequence). This CDR3 region has 16 residues.

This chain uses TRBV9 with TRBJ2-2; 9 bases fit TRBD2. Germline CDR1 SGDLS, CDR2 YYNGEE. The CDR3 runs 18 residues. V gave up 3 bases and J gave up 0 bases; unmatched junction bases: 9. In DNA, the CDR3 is TGTGCCAGCAGCGCCGCGGGGGGGTTAATCGCGAACACCGGGGAGCTGTTTTTT. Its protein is CASSAAGGLIANTGELFF.

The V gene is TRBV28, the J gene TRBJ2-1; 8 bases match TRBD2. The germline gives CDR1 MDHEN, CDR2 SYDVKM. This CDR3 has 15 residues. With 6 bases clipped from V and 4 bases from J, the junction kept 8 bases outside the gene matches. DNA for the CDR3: TGTGCCAGCAGACCACGGGGACTAGAGTACAATGAGCAGTTCTTC. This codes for CASRPRGLEYNEQFF.

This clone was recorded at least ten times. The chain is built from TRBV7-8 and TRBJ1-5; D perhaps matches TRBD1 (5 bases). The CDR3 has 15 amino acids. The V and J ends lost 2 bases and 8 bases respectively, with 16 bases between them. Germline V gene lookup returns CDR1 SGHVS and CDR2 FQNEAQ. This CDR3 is CASSLIGTPMEPQHF. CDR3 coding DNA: TGTGCCAGCAGCTTAATTGGGACCCCCATGGAGCCCCAGCATTTT.

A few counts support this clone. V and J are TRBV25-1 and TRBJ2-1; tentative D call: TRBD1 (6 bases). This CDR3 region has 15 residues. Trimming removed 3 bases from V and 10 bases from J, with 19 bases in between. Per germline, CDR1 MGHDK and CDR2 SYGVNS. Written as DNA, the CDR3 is TGTGCCAGCAGTGACGGACAGCGCCTAGGGAAAGAGCAGTTCTTC. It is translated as CASSDGQRLGKEQFF. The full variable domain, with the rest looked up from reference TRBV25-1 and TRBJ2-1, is EADIYQTPRYLVIGTGKKITLECSQTMGHDKMYWYQQDPGMELHLIHYSYGVNSTEKGDLSSESTVSRIRTEHFPLTLESARPSHTSQYLCASSDGQRLGKEQFFGPGTRLTVL.

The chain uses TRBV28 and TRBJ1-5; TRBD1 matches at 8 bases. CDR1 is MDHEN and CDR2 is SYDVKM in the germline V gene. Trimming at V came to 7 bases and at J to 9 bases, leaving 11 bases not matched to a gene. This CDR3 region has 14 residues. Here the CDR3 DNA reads TGTGCCAGCAAATATGGGACAGGCTCCACGCCCCAGCATTTT. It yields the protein CASKYGTGSTPQHF.

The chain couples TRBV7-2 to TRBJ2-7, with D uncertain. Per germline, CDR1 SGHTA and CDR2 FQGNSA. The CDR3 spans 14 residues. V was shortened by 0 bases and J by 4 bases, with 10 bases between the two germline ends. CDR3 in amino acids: CASSLARSRYEQYF. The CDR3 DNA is TGTGCCAGCAGCTTAGCCAGGTCGCGGTACGAGCAGTACTTC.

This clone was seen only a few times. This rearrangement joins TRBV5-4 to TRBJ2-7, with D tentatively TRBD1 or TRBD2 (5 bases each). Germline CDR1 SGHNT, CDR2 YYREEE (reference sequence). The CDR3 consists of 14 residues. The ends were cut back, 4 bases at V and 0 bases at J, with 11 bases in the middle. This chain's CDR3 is CASSDRDGSYEQYF. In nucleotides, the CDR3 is TGTGCCAGCAGCGATCGGGACGGCTCCTACGAGCAGTACTTC.

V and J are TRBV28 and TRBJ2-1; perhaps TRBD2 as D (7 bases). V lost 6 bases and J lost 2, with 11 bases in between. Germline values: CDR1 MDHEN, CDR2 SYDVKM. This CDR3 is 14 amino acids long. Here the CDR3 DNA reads TGTGCCAGCAGGGGAGGGGACACCTACAATGAGCAGTTCTTC. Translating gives CASRGGDTYNEQFF.

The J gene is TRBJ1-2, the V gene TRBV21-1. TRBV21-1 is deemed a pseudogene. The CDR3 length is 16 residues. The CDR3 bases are TGTGCCAGCAGCAAATCGTCCGGGTTGGCTAACTATGGCTACACCTTC. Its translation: CASSKSSGLANYGYTF.

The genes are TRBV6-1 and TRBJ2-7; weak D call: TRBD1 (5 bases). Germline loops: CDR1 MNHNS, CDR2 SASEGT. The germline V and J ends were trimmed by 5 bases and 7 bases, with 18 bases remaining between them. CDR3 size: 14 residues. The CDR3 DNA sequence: TGTGCCAGCAGTACAAAAAGGGGTCGTGTGGAGCAGTACTTC. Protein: CASSTKRGRVEQYF.

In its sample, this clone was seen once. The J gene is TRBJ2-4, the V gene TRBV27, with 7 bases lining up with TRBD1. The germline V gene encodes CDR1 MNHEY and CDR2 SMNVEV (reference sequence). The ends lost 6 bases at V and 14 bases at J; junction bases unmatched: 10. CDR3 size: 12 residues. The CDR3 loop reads CASSPRTGTKYF. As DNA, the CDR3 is TGTGCCAGCAGCCCGAGGACAGGCACGAAGTACTTC.

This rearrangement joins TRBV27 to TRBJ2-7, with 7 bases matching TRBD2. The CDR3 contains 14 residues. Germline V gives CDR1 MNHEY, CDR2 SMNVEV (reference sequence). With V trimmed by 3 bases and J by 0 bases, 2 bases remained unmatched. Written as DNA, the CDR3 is TGTGCCAGCAGTTTTGAGCGGGACTCCTACGAGCAGTACTTC. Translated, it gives CASSFERDSYEQYF.

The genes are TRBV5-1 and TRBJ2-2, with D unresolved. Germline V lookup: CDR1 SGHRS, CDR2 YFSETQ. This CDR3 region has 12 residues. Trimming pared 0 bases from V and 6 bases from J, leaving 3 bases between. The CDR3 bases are TGCGCCAGCAGCTTGGGGGCCGGGGAGCTGTTTTTT. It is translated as CASSLGAGELFF.

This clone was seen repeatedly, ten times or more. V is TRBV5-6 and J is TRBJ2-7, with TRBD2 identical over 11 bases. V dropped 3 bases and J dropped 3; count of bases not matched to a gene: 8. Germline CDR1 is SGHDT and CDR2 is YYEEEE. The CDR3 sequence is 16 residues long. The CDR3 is CASSSGPGLAVYEQYF. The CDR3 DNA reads TGTGCCAGCAGCTCGGGACCGGGACTAGCGGTCTACGAGCAGTACTTC.

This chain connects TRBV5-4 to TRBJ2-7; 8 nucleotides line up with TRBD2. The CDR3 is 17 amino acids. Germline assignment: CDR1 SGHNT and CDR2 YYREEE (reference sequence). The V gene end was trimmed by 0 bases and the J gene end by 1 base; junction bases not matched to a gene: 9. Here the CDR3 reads CASSLVGTGTSSYEQYF. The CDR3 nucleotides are TGTGCCAGCAGCTTGGTAGGAACCGGGACTAGTTCCTACGAGCAGTACTTC.

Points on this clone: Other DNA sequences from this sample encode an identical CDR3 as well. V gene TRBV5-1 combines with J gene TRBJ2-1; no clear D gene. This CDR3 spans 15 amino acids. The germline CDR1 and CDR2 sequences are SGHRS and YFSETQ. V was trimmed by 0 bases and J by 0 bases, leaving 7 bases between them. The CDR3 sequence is CASSLDSHSYNEQFF. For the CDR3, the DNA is TGCGCCAGCAGCTTGGATTCCCACTCCTACAATGAGCAGTTCTTC. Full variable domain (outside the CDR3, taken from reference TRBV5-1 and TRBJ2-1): KAGVTQTPRYLIKTRGQQVTLSCSPISGHRSVSWYQQTPGQGLQFLFEYFSETQRNKGNFPGRFSGRQFSNSRSEMNVSTLELGDSALYLCASSLDSHSYNEQFFGPGTRLTVL.

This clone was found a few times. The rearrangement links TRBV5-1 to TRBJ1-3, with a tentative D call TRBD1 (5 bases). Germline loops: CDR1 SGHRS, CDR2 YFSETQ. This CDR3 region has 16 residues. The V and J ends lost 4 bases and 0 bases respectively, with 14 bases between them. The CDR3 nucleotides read TGCGCCAGCAGCCTCCTACAGGTTGGCTCTGGAAACACCATATATTTT. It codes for CASSLLQVGSGNTIYF.

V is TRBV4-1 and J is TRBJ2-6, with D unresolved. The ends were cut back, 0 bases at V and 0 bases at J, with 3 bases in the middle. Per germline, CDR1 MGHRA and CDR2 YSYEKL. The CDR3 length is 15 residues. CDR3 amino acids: CASSQEASGANVLTF. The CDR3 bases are TGCGCCAGCAGCCAAGAAGCCTCTGGGGCCAACGTCCTGACTTTC.

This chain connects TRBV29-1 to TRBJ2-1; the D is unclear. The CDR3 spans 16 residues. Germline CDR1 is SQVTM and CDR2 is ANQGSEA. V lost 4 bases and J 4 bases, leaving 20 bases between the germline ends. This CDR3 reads CSVVSLIDRGYNEQFF. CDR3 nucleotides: TGCAGCGTTGTCAGTCTCATAGACCGCGGATACAATGAGCAGTTCTTC.

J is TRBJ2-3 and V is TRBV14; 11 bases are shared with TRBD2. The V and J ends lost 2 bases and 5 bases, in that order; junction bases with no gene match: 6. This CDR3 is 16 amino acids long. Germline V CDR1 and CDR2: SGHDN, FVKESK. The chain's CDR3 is CASSQLAGGPLDTQYF. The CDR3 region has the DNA TGTGCCAGCAGCCAATTAGCGGGAGGGCCCCTAGATACGCAGTATTTT.

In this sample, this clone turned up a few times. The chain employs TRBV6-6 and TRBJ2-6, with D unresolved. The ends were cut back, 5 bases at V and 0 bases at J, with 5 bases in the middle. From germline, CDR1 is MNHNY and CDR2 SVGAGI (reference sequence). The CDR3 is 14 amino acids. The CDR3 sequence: CASSGVSGANVLTF. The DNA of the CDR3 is TGTGCCAGCAGTGGGGTCTCTGGGGCCAACGTCCTGACTTTC.

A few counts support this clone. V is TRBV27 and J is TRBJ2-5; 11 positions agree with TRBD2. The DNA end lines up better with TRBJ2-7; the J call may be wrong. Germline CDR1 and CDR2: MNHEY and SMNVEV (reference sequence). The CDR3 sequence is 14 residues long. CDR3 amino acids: CASSFTSGSNEQYF. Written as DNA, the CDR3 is TGTGCCAGCAGTTTTACTAGCGGGAGTAACGAGCAGTACTTC.

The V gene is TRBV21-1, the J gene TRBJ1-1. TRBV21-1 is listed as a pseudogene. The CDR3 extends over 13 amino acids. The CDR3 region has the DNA TGTGCCAGCAGCAAACGGGTAAACACTGAAGCTTTCTTT. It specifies CASSKRVNTEAFF.

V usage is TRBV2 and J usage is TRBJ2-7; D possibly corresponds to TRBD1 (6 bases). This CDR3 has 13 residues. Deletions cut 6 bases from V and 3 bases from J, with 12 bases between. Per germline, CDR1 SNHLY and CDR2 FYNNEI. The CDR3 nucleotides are TGTGCCAGCAGCCCGACAGGCAACTACGAGCAGTACTTC. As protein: CASSPTGNYEQYF.

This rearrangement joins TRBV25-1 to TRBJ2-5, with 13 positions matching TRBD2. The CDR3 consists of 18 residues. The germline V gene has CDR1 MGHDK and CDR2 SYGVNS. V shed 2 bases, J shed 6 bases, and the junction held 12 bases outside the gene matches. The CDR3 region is CASSESSTSGRKGQTQYF. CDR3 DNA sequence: TGTGCCAGCAGTGAAAGTTCGACTAGCGGGAGGAAGGGACAGACCCAGTACTTC.

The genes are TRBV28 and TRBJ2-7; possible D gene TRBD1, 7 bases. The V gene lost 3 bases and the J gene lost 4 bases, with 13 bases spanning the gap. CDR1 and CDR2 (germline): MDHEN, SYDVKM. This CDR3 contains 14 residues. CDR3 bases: TGTGCCAGCAGTTTTCAGGGGGGAAGGTACGAGCAGTACTTC. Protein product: CASSFQGGRYEQYF.